The 32 T cell receptor beta chains reported below all come from one sample, sequenced in a study of blood T cell repertoires in COVID-19. Here immunoSEQ multiplex PCR was the method, and the copy in TCRdb shows in-frame clones only, minus some. The sample lists about 270,000 clones; 80% to 90% were seen once. Sequencing was performed on PBMCs or T cells enriched from blood (not recorded which). These receptors came from a woman aged 30 to 39 with acute COVID-19.

This clone appeared a single time. The chain joins TRBV14 to TRBJ2-2; D is possibly TRBD2 (6 bases). V was shortened by 8 bases and J by 5 bases, with 15 bases between the two germline ends. Looked up from germline, CDR1 is SGHDN and CDR2 is FVKESK. The CDR3 length is 14 residues. CDR3 nucleotides: TGTGCCAGCCGTCCCTCGGCGGGGACCGGGGAGCTGTTTTTT. Its translation is CASRPSAGTGELFF.

The chain has TRBV5-1 and TRBJ2-7, with 8 bases that match TRBD1. CDR1 is SGHRS and CDR2 is YFSETQ in the germline V gene. The CDR3 runs to 15 residues. J gave up 3 bases and V 0 bases, and 5 bases lay outside the gene matches. The CDR3 nucleotides are TGCGCCAGCAGCTTGGGGACAGGGCGAGACTACGAGCAGTACTTC. It translates to CASSLGTGRDYEQYF.

The V and J genes are TRBV9 and TRBJ2-3, with 7 bases identical to TRBD2. Germline-derived CDR1 and CDR2 are SGDLS and YYNGEE. V was clipped by 4 bases and J by 8 bases; unmatched bases: 1. There are 11 residues in the CDR3. CDR3 sequence reads: CASSRGGTQYF. CDR3 sequence (DNA): TGTGCCAGCAGCCGCGGGGGTACGCAGTATTTT.

The chain is built from TRBV6-6 and TRBJ2-2, with a possible D match to TRBD1 (5 bases). V lost 5 bases and J 4 bases, leaving 20 bases between the germline ends. CDR1 and CDR2 (germline): MNHNY, SVGAGI (reference sequence). CDR3 length: 17 amino acids. The CDR3 region is CASSQIPGHLSTGELFF. CDR3 in DNA: TGTGCCAGCAGTCAAATTCCAGGACACCTCAGCACCGGGGAGCTGTTTTTT.

V usage is TRBV3-1 (or the pseudogene TRBV3-2) and J usage is TRBJ1-2, with TRBD1 matching over 8 bases. The CDR3 is made up of 13 amino acids. Per germline, CDR1 LGHDT and CDR2 YNNKEL (reference sequence). V gave up 0 bases and J gave up 9 bases; unmatched junction bases: 3. The CDR3 sequence: CASSQDQGASYTF. Written as DNA, the CDR3 is TGTGCCAGCAGCCAAGATCAGGGGGCTAGCTACACCTTC.

J is TRBJ1-1 and V is TRBV5-5; TRBD1 is a possible D gene (6 bases). The CDR3 is 15 residues long. Trimming shortened V by 1 base and J by 1 base, and 11 bases separated the two germline ends. Germline CDR1 SGHKS, CDR2 YYEKEE (reference sequence). The chain's CDR3 is CASSLLPQGNTEAFF. The CDR3 bases are TGTGCCAGCAGCTTGCTACCACAGGGGAACACTGAAGCTTTCTTT.

This clone was counted a single time. The chain carries TRBV5-6 and TRBJ1-4; D is undetermined. The CDR3 is 13 residues long. V lost 2 bases, J lost 8 bases, and 10 bases lay in between. In germline, CDR1 is SGHDT, CDR2 YYEEEE. Here the CDR3 reads CASSFRVEEKLFF. CDR3 sequence (DNA): TGTGCCAGCAGCTTTCGGGTGGAAGAAAAACTGTTTTTT.

The chain couples TRBV7-9 to TRBJ2-7, with 15 bases that match TRBD2. The V gene end was trimmed by 5 bases and the J gene end by 3 bases; junction bases not matched to a gene: 8. Germline V gives CDR1 SEHNR, CDR2 FQNEAQ (reference sequence). The CDR3 runs 17 residues. In DNA, the CDR3 is TGTGCCAGCAGCCCCCGACCGGGACTAGCGGGGGGCTACGAGCAGTACTTC. Protein sequence: CASSPRPGLAGGYEQYF.

The CDR3 coding sequence is TGCGCCAGCAGCTCGGGTGAACTTTTCTACAATGAGCAGTTCTTC. The encoded protein is CASSSGELFYNEQFF. The chain carries TRBV5-1 and TRBJ2-1, with D hard to call. The CDR3 contains 15 residues. Germline CDR1 and CDR2: SGHRS and YFSETQ. Trimming removed 3 bases at V and 3 bases at J, with 13 bases between.

V usage is TRBV3-1 (or the pseudogene TRBV3-2) and J usage is TRBJ1-1, with D maybe TRBD1 (5 bases). Germline loops: CDR1 LGHDT, CDR2 YNNKEL (reference sequence). The CDR3 is 13 residues long. V lost 0 bases and J 9 bases, leaving 11 bases between the germline ends. The CDR3 DNA follows: TGTGCCAGCAGCCAAGACGGGGGTACTAAAGCTTTCTTT. It codes for CASSQDGGTKAFF.

V and J are TRBV15 and TRBJ2-1; 9 bases are a match to TRBD1. Germline-derived CDR1 and CDR2 are LNHNV and YYDKDF (reference sequence). This CDR3 is 18 amino acids long. The V gene end was trimmed by 0 bases and the J gene end by 4 bases; junction bases not matched to a gene: 10. In nucleotides, the CDR3 is TGTGCCACCAGCAGAGATGCCCCCGGGACAGGGCCATACAATGAGCAGTTCTTC. Residues: CATSRDAPGTGPYNEQFF. The full variable domain, its missing parts supplied by reference TRBV15 and TRBJ2-1, is DAMVIQNPRYQVTQFGKPVTLSCSQTLNHNVMYWYQQKSSQAPKLLFHYYDKDFNNEADTPDNFQSRRPNTSFCFLDIRSPGLGDTAMYLCATSRDAPGTGPYNEQFFGPGTRLTVL.

The rearrangement joins TRBV19 to TRBJ2-7, with D unresolved. The V end was cut by 3 bases, the J end by 3 bases, with 12 bases between. CDR1 and CDR2 from the germline V gene are LNHDA and SQIVND (reference sequence). This CDR3 spans 14 amino acids. The CDR3 sequence is CASSIGGSFYEQYF. As DNA, the CDR3 is TGTGCCAGTAGTATTGGTGGCAGTTTCTACGAGCAGTACTTC.

The V gene is TRBV25-1, the J gene TRBJ2-7; 11 bases line up with TRBD1. V gave up 2 bases and J gave up 3 bases; unmatched junction bases: 3. This CDR3 spans 15 amino acids. Germline lookup yields CDR1 MGHDK and CDR2 SYGVNS. The CDR3 region is CASSEIGTGGYEQYF. Here the CDR3 DNA reads TGTGCCAGCAGTGAAATCGGGACAGGGGGCTACGAGCAGTACTTC.

The chain is built from TRBV7-6 and TRBJ1-2; a possible D gene is TRBD1 (6 bases). Germline values: CDR1 SGHVS, CDR2 FNYEAQ. The V end was cut by 3 bases, the J end by 4 bases, with 9 bases between. The CDR3 is 13 amino acids. The CDR3 loop reads CASSFGDIYGYTF. The CDR3 DNA follows: TGTGCCAGCAGCTTTGGGGACATCTATGGCTACACCTTC.

This chain links TRBV6-5 with TRBJ1-2; D is uncertain. The ends were cut back, 4 bases at V and 6 bases at J, with 12 bases in the middle. The CDR3 is 13 amino acids. In germline, CDR1 is MNHEY, CDR2 SVGAGI. This CDR3 reads CASSWAWRDGYTF. CDR3 nucleotide sequence: TGTGCCAGCAGTTGGGCATGGCGAGATGGCTACACCTTC.

The gene calls are TRBV28 and TRBJ1-3; the D gene is possibly TRBD1 (6 bases). This CDR3 contains 14 residues. In germline, CDR1 is MDHEN, CDR2 SYDVKM. The germline V and J ends were trimmed by 5 bases and 4 bases, with 12 bases remaining between them. The CDR3 DNA is TGTGCCAGCAGTCCGGGGGGGGCCGGAAACACCATATATTTT. This codes for CASSPGGAGNTIYF. The full variable domain, rest sourced from reference TRBV28 and TRBJ1-3, is DVKVTQSSRYLVKRTGEKVFLECVQDMDHENMFWYRQDPGLGLRLIYFSYDVKMKEKGDIPEGYSVSREKKERFSLILESASTNQTSMYLCASSPGGAGNTIYFGEGSWLTVV.

The V call is TRBV28, the J call TRBJ1-1, with 7 bases that match TRBD1. The CDR3 runs 15 residues. The junction had 5 bases not matched to a gene; V was cut back by 1 base and J by 3 bases. The germline CDR1 and CDR2 sequences are MDHEN and SYDVKM. The CDR3 reads CASSLLYRGDTEAFF. The CDR3 DNA follows: TGTGCCAGCAGTTTATTGTACAGGGGAGACACTGAAGCTTTCTTT.

The chain uses TRBV19 and TRBJ2-6; D gene unclear. V lost 3 bases and J lost 0, with 9 bases in between. CDR3 length: 16 residues. Per germline, CDR1 LNHDA and CDR2 SQIVND (reference sequence). This CDR3 reads CASSMALVSGANVLTF. The DNA of the CDR3 is TGTGCCAGTAGTATGGCTCTCGTCTCTGGGGCCAACGTCCTGACTTTC. The variable domain in full, completed from reference TRBV19 and TRBJ2-6, reads DGGITQSPKYLFRKEGQNVTLSCEQNLNHDAMYWYRQDPGQGLRLIYYSQIVNDFQKGDIAEGYSVSREKKESFPLTVTSAQKNPTAFYLCASSMALVSGANVLTFGAGSRLTVL.

The chain carries TRBV4-3 and TRBJ1-4; 8 bases align to TRBD1. The V and J ends lost 4 bases and 7 bases, in that order; junction bases with no gene match: 8. The V gene's germline CDR1 is LGHNA and CDR2 YSLEER. The CDR3 has 15 residues. As DNA, the CDR3 is TGCGCCAGCAGCCGAAACCAGGGGGCTTTTGAAAAACTGTTTTTT. Its protein product is CASSRNQGAFEKLFF.

This rearrangement joins TRBV6-5 to TRBJ1-6; D uncertain. V was clipped by 5 bases and J by 8 bases, with 10 bases between them. This CDR3 has 13 amino acids. CDR1 and CDR2 (germline): MNHEY, SVGAGI. CDR3: CASSRTEDSPLHF. DNA of the CDR3: TGTGCCAGCAGTCGGACGGAGGATTCACCCCTCCACTTT.

This chain joins TRBV7-9 and TRBJ2-1, with 8 bases aligning to TRBD1. The CDR3 contains 15 residues. Germline lookup yields CDR1 SEHNR and CDR2 FQNEAQ (reference sequence). Trimming removed 5 bases from V and 3 bases from J; junction bases left unmatched: 6. DNA of the CDR3: TGTGCCAGCAGCCCGACAGGGGAGTTCTACAATGAGCAGTTCTTC. Translated, it gives CASSPTGEFYNEQFF.

V usage is TRBV18 and J usage is TRBJ2-3; TRBD2 matches 8 bases. V lost 0 bases, J lost 0 bases, and 11 bases stayed unmatched. This CDR3 has 19 residues. Germline assignment: CDR1 KGHSH and CDR2 LQKENI. This chain's CDR3 is CASSPPGLAGTVSTDTQYF. The CDR3 bases are TGTGCCAGCTCACCACCGGGATTAGCGGGGACGGTTAGCACAGATACGCAGTATTTT.

To note about this clone: It may be a read error: a sequence one base away is much more abundant. V usage is TRBV28 and J usage is TRBJ1-5; 8 bases line up with TRBD1. This CDR3 is 13 amino acids long. Germline CDR1 and CDR2: MDHEN and SYDVKM. The V gene end was trimmed by 5 bases and the J gene end by 5 bases; junction bases not matched to a gene: 2. CDR3 loop: CASSLTGDQPQHF. The CDR3 DNA follows: TGTGCCAGCAGTCTGACAGGGGATCAGCCCCAGCATTTT.

V gene TRBV5-1 combines with J gene TRBJ2-2; 9 bases match TRBD2. V was pared by 0 bases and J by 5 bases, with 5 bases of the junction left unmatched. Looked up from germline, CDR1 is SGHRS and CDR2 is YFSETQ. The length of the CDR3 is 16 residues. CDR3 nucleotide sequence: TGCGCCAGCAGCTTGGCCGCGGGAGGGCAGACCGGGGAGCTGTTTTTT. Translated: CASSLAAGGQTGELFF.

The chain joins TRBV6-5 to TRBJ2-3; no definite D call. The CDR3 has 16 amino acids. Trimming took 0 bases from V and 1 from J, leaving 11 bases between them. CDR1 is MNHEY and CDR2 is SVGAGI in the germline V gene. CDR3 sequence (DNA): TGTGCCAGCAGTTACTCCCTTAGCTCTGGCACAGATACGCAGTATTTT. This encodes CASSYSLSSGTDTQYF.

The V gene is TRBV19, the J gene TRBJ2-3, with 8 bases identical to TRBD2. With 5 bases clipped from V and 0 bases from J, the junction kept 4 bases outside the gene matches. Germline CDR1 reads LNHDA; CDR2 reads SQIVND (reference sequence). The length of the CDR3 is 15 residues. The CDR3 DNA is TGTGCCAGTAGTCAACTAGCGGTTAGCACAGATACGCAGTATTTT. It specifies CASSQLAVSTDTQYF. The complete variable domain, with remaining parts taken from reference TRBV19 and TRBJ2-3, reads DGGITQSPKYLFRKEGQNVTLSCEQNLNHDAMYWYRQDPGQGLRLIYYSQIVNDFQKGDIAEGYSVSREKKESFPLTVTSAQKNPTAFYLCASSQLAVSTDTQYFGPGTRLTVL.

The rearrangement joins TRBV27 to TRBJ2-1; 13 positions agree with TRBD2. This CDR3 has 16 amino acids. V shed 2 bases and J 10 bases; nucleotides not matched to a gene: 8. The germline CDR1 and CDR2 sequences are MNHEY and SMNVEV (reference sequence). The CDR3 DNA is TGTGCCAGCAGTTTACATGGACTAGCGGGAGTTGGGGAGCAGTTCTTC. Translated, it gives CASSLHGLAGVGEQFF.

J is TRBJ2-7 and V is TRBV7-9; weak D call: TRBD1 (6 bases). Per the germline V gene, CDR1 is SEHNR and CDR2 is FQNEAQ (reference sequence). V gave up 5 bases and J gave up 0 bases, with 14 bases separating them. The CDR3 length is 15 residues. The CDR3: CASSKITGLSYEQYF. The CDR3 DNA reads TGTGCCAGCAGCAAAATAACAGGGCTCTCCTACGAGCAGTACTTC.

The gene calls are TRBV5-8 and TRBJ2-4, with D uncertain. The V end was cut by 0 bases, the J end by 0 bases, with 4 bases between. The CDR3 spans 14 residues. Germline-derived CDR1 and CDR2 are SGHTS and YDEGEE. The CDR3 spells CASSLGLAKNIQYF. The CDR3 bases are TGTGCCAGCAGCTTGGGTCTAGCCAAAAACATTCAGTACTTC. The variable domain in full, completed from reference TRBV5-8 and TRBJ2-4, reads EAGVTQSPTHLIKTRGQQATLRCSPISGHTSVYWYQQALGLGLQFLLWYDEGEERNRGNFPPRFSGRQFPNYSSELNVNALELEDSALYLCASSLGLAKNIQYFGAGTRLSVL.

The chain links TRBV24-1 to TRBJ2-5, with 8 positions matching TRBD1. V shed 7 bases, J shed 4 bases, and the junction held 10 bases outside the gene matches. Germline CDR1 KGHDR, CDR2 SFDVKD. The CDR3 has 15 amino acids. The CDR3 loop is CATSPTGVGRETQYF. CDR3 nucleotides: TGTGCCACCAGCCCGACAGGGGTCGGACGAGAGACCCAGTACTTC.

The chain uses TRBV27 and TRBJ2-2; TRBD2 aligns across 9 bases. CDR3 length: 16 residues. In germline, CDR1 is MNHEY, CDR2 SMNVEV (reference sequence). The trim removed 10 bases at V and 3 bases at J, leaving 12 bases unmatched. The CDR3 is CAISTLSGSYTGELFF. The CDR3 DNA reads as TGTGCCATCTCAACACTTAGCGGGAGCTACACCGGGGAGCTGTTTTTT.

This clone is a singleton in its sample. This sequence joins TRBV2 and TRBJ2-7, with TRBD1 identical over 7 bases. V trimming: 0 bases; J trimming: 1 base; junction bases outside the gene matches: 12. The CDR3 has 18 amino acids. Looked up from germline, CDR1 is SNHLY and CDR2 is FYNNEI. The DNA for the CDR3 is TGTGCCAGCAGTGAAGCGCTTAGGGACAGCCGTTCATCCTACGAGCAGTACTTC. As protein: CASSEALRDSRSSYEQYF.